The present T cell receptor (beta chain) was sequenced within a study of blood T cell repertoires in COVID-19. Looking at the study overall: Acute-phase and convalescent COVID-19 samples originated in the United States, Italy and Spain. Sample material is recorded as cDNA or gDNA derived from T cells, B-cell-depleted T cells, or PBMCs.

Methods used by the authors: Reference gene primer amplification yielded estimated nucleated cell counts. Assay: immunoSEQ multiplex PCR; the TCRdb copy retains only in-frame clones and omits some. V and J calls plus clone size are reproduced from that table; the DNA served to infer D and trimming. The sample shows about 190,000 clones, approximately 91% of them seen only once. Germline V gene data show CDR1 as LNHDA and CDR2 as SQIVND (reference sequence). The CDR3 runs to 15 residues. V gave up 1 base and J gave up 7 bases; unmatched junction bases: 6. The sequencing input was peripheral blood. The chain couples TRBV19 to TRBJ2-2; 7 positions agree with TRBD2. The sequence was collected from a woman aged 40 to 55 who had recovered from COVID-19. The CDR3: CASSIVGSGGGELFF. For the CDR3, the DNA is TGTGCCAGTAGTATAGTGGGCTCGGGGGGCGGGGAGCTGTTTTTT. Variable domain in full (rest from reference TRBV19 and TRBJ2-2): DGGITQSPKYLFRKEGQNVTLSCEQNLNHDAMYWYRQDPGQGLRLIYYSQIVNDFQKGDIAEGYSVSREKKESFPLTVTSAQKNPTAFYLCASSIVGSGGGELFFGEGSRLTVL.